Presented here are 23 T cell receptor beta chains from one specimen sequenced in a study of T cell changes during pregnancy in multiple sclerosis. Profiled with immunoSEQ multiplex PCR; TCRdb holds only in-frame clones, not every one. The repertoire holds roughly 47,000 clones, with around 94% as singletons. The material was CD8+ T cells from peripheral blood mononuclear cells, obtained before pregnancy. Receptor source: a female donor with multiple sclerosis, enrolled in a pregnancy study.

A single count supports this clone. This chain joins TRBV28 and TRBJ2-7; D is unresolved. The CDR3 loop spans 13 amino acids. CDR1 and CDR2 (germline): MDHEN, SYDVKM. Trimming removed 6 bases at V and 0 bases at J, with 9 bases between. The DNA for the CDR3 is TGTGCCAGCAGACTCCTTCACTCCTACGAGCAGTACTTC. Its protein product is CASRLLHSYEQYF.

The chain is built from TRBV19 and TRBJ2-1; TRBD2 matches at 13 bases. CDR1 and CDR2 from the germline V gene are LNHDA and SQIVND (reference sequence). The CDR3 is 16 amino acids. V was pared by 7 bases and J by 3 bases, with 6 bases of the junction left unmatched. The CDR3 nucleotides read TGTGCCAGTACCTGGACTAGCGGGAGCTTCTACAATGAGCAGTTCTTC. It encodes CASTWTSGSFYNEQFF.

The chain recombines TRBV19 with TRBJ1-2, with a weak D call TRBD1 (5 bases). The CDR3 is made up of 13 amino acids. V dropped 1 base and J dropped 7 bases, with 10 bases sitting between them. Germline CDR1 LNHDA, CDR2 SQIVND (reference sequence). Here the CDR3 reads CASSIGGGGGYTF. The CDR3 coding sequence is TGTGCCAGTAGTATAGGGGGCGGCGGTGGCTACACCTTC.

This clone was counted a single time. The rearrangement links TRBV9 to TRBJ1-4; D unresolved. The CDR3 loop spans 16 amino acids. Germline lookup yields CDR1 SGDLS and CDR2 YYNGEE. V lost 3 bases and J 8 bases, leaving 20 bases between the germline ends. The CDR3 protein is CASSANGPGGVEKLFF. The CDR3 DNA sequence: TGTGCCAGCAGCGCTAACGGCCCCGGCGGAGTCGAAAAACTGTTTTTT.

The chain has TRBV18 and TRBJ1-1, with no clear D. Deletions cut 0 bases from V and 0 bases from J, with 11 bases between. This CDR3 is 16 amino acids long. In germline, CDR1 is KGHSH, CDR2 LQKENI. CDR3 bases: TGTGCCAGCTCACCACCTTTCAGTAACATGAACACTGAAGCTTTCTTT. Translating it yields CASSPPFSNMNTEAFF.

CDR3 sequence reads: CASSVGAGGVNEQYF. CDR3 DNA: TGTGCCAGCAGCGTAGGCGCGGGGGGCGTTAACGAGCAGTACTTC. The gene calls are TRBV9 and TRBJ2-7; 8 bases fit TRBD2. Germline V gene lookup returns CDR1 SGDLS and CDR2 YYNGEE. The CDR3 covers 15 residues. V was clipped by 0 bases and J by 5 bases; unmatched bases: 7.

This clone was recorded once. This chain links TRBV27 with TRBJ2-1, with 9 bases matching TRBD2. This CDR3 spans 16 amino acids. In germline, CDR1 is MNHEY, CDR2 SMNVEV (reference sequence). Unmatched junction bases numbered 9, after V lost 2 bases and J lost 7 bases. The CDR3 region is CASSLGVMGLANEQFF. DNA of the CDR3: TGTGCCAGCAGTTTAGGTGTTATGGGACTAGCTAATGAGCAGTTCTTC.

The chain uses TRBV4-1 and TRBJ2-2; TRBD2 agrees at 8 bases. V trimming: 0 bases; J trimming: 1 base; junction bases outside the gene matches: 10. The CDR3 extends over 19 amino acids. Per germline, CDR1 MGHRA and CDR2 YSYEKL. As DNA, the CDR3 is TGCGCCAGCAGCCAAGATAGGTTCCCCACTAGCGGGAACACCGGGGAGCTGTTTTTT. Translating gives CASSQDRFPTSGNTGELFF.

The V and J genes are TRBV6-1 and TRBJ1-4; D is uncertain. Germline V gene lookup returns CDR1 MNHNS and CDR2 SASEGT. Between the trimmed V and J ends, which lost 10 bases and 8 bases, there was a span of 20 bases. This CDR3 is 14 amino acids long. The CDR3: CATGLRRVREKLFF. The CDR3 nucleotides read TGTGCCACTGGCCTTAGGAGGGTGAGGGAAAAACTGTTTTTT.

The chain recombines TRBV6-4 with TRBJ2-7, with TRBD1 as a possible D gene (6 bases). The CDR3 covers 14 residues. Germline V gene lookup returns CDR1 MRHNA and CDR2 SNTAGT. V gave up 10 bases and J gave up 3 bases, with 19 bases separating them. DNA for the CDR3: TGTGCCACTACGTGGGACACTTGCTACTACGAGCAGTACTTC. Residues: CATTWDTCYYEQYF.

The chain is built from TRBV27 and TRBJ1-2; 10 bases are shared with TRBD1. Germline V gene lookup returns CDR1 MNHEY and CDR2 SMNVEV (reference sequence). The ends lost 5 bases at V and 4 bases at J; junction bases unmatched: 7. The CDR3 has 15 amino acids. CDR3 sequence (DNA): TGTGCCAGCAGTCGGGGGACAGGGGTTTTCTATGGCTACACCTTC. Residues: CASSRGTGVFYGYTF.

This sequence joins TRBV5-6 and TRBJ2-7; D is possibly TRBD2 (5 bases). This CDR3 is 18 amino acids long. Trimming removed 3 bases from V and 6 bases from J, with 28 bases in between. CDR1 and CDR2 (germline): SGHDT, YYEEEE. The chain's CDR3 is CASSYPLRVEGLAIEQYF. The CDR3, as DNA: TGTGCCAGCAGCTACCCTTTACGCGTTGAGGGCCTAGCAATCGAGCAGTACTTC.

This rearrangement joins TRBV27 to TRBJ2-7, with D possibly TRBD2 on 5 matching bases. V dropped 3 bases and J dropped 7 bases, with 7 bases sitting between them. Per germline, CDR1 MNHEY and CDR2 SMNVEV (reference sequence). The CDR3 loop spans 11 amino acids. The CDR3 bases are TGTGCCAGCAGTTTCGGCGGGGAGCAGTACTTC. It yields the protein CASSFGGEQYF.

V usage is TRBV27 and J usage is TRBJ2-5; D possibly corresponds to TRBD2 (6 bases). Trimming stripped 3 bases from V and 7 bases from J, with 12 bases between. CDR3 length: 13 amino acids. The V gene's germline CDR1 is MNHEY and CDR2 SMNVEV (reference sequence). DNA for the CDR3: TGTGCCAGCAGTTTGGGGAGGACCAGGACCCAGTACTTC. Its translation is CASSLGRTRTQYF.

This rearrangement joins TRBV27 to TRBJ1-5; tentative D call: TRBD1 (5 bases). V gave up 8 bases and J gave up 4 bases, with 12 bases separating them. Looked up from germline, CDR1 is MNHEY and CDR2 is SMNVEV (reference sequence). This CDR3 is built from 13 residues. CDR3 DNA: TGTGCCAGCCAGGGTAGTCCGAATCAGCCCCAGCATTTT. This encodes CASQGSPNQPQHF.

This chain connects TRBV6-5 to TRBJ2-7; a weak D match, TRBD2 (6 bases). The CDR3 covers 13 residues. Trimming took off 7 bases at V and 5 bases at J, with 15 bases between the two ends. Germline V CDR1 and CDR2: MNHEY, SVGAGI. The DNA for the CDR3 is TGTGCCAGCACCTGGGGGGAGTTCAACGAGCAGTACTTC. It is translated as CASTWGEFNEQYF.

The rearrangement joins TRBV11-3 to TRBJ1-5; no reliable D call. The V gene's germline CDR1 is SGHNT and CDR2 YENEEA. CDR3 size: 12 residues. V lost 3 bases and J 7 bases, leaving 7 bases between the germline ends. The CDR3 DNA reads TGTGCCAGCAGCTTCGAGATCCAGCCCCAGCATTTT. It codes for CASSFEIQPQHF. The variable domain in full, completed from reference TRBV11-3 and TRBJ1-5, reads EAGVVQSPRYKIIEKKQPVAFWCNPISGHNTLYWYLQNLGQGPELLIRYENEEAVDDSQLPKDRFSAERLKGVDSTLKIQPAELGDSAVYLCASSFEIQPQHFGDGTRLSIL.

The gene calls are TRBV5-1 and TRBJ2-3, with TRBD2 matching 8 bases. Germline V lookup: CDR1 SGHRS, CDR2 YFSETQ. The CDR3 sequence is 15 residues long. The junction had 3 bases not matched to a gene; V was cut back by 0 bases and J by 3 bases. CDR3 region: CASSLAGRGTDTQYF. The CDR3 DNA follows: TGCGCCAGCAGCTTGGCCGGGAGGGGTACAGATACGCAGTATTTT.

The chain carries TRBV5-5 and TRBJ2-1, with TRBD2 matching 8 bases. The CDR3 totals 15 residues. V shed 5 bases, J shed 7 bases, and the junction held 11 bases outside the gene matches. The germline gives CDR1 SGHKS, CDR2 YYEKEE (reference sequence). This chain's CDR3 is CASSGPAGAGNEQFF. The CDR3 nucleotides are TGTGCCAGCAGTGGTCCAGCGGGAGCGGGGAATGAGCAGTTCTTC.

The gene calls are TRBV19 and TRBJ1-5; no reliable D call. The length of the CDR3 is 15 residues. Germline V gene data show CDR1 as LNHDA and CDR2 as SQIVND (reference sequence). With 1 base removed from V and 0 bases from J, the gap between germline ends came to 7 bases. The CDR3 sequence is CASSIARVSNQPQHF. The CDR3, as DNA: TGTGCCAGTAGTATAGCGAGGGTTAGCAATCAGCCCCAGCATTTT. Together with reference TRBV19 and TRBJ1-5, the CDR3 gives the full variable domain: DGGITQSPKYLFRKEGQNVTLSCEQNLNHDAMYWYRQDPGQGLRLIYYSQIVNDFQKGDIAEGYSVSREKKESFPLTVTSAQKNPTAFYLCASSIARVSNQPQHFGDGTRLSIL.

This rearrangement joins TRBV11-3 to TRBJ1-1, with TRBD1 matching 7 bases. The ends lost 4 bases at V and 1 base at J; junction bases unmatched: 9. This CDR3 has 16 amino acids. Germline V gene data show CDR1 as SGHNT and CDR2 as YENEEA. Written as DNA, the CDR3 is TGTGCCAGCAGCTCAGATTTCAGGGGGGAGAACACTGAAGCTTTCTTT. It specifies CASSSDFRGENTEAFF.

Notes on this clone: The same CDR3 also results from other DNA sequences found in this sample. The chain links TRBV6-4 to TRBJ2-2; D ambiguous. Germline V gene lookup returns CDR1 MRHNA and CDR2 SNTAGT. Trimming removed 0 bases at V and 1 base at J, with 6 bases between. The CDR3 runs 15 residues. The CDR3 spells CASSDSSGNTGELFF. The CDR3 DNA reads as TGTGCCAGCAGTGACTCGAGTGGGAACACCGGGGAGCTGTTTTTT.

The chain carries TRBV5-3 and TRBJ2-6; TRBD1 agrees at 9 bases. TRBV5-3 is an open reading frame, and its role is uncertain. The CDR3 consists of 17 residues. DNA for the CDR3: TGTGCGCTGAAAGGGGGACAGGGAACCTCTGGGGCCAACGTCCTGACTTTC. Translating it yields CALKGGQGTSGANVLTF.